The present entry profiles one T cell receptor (beta chain) with its context. Its antigen is still unknown. The data stem from a study of T cell repertoires in cytomegalovirus infection. Study as a whole: The authors relied on CMV epitopes, both recently identified HLA-C-restricted and well-studied HLA-B-restricted. Public TCR beta signatures indicated both CMV infection and matching HLA type. General study findings and limits: Clonotype analysis showed dominance of the ex vivo response by HLA-C-restricted CMV-specific TCR beta clonotypes. Public TCR beta family frequency separated CMV-and-HLA carriers, including in an independent cohort.

TCRdb re-called the reads with MiXCR, one entry per CDR3 protein. The repertoire holds approximately 910,000 distinct CDR3 sequences, approximately 31% seen once, with 11% to 15% in the top ten. CDR1 is MDHEN and CDR2 is SYDVKM in the germline V gene. The length of the CDR3 is 16 residues. V shed 5 bases and J shed 0 bases, with 13 bases lying between them. The V and J genes are TRBV28 and TRBJ1-4; D is unclear. Here the sequenced sample was cultured CD8+ T cells from PBMCs, taken from culture after CMV antigen stimulation. This receptor was identified in a human donor in good health (CMV status not recorded). Some clones in this sample may be carry-over from other donors' samples. CDR3 residues: CASSPSVWATNEKLFF. The CDR3 DNA is TGTGCCAGCAGTCCATCCGTATGGGCAACTAATGAAAAACTGTTTTTT. The full variable domain, with the rest looked up from reference TRBV28 and TRBJ1-4, is DVKVTQSSRYLVKRTGEKVFLECVQDMDHENMFWYRQDPGLGLRLIYFSYDVKMKEKGDIPEGYSVSREKKERFSLILESASTNQTSMYLCASSPSVWATNEKLFFGSGTQLSVL.